These 24 T cell receptor beta chains were all obtained from the same sample, sequenced in a study of blood T cell repertoires in COVID-19. Assay used: immunoSEQ multiplex PCR; TCRdb lists only in-frame clones, some missing. The repertoire has fewer than 350,000 clones, 85% of them found once; the top ten carry 1.5% to 2%. The sample consisted of PBMCs or T cells enriched from blood (not recorded which). These receptors all come from a woman in her thirties who had been exposed to COVID-19.

The chain uses TRBV9 and TRBJ2-6; 7 bases agree with TRBD1. Trimming took 3 bases from V and 0 from J; bases not matched to a gene: 9. Germline-derived CDR1 and CDR2 are SGDLS and YYNGEE. CDR3 length: 18 amino acids. The chain's CDR3 is CASSAPGQMLSGANVLTF. The CDR3 DNA is TGTGCCAGCAGCGCCCCGGGACAGATGCTCTCTGGGGCCAACGTCCTGACTTTC.

The chain carries TRBV9 and TRBJ2-7; 9 positions agree with TRBD2. Germline V CDR1 and CDR2: SGDLS, YYNGEE. The CDR3 spans 14 residues. The V and J ends lost 0 bases and 5 bases, in that order; junction bases with no gene match: 3. The CDR3 region has the DNA TGTGCCAGCAGCGTAGGACTAGCGGAAAACGAGCAGTACTTC. This gives the protein CASSVGLAENEQYF.

V and J are TRBV30 and TRBJ2-3; maybe TRBD2 (6 bases). The CDR3 covers 15 residues. Trimming stripped 5 bases from V and 0 bases from J, with 15 bases between. The germline V gene has CDR1 GTSNPN and CDR2 SVGIG (reference sequence). The chain's CDR3 is CAWFPSGLSTDTQYF. The CDR3 bases are TGTGCCTGGTTCCCCTCGGGACTCAGCACAGATACGCAGTATTTT.

This chain uses TRBV19 with TRBJ1-1; TRBD1 matches at 7 bases. With 9 bases clipped from V and 3 bases from J, the junction kept 13 bases outside the gene matches. The CDR3 is 15 residues long. Germline-derived CDR1 and CDR2 are LNHDA and SQIVND (reference sequence). This chain's CDR3 is CASRGFVRGDTEAFF. DNA for the CDR3: TGTGCCAGCAGAGGGTTTGTCAGGGGGGACACTGAAGCTTTCTTT.

This chain connects TRBV7-3 to TRBJ2-2, with a possible D match to TRBD1 (6 bases). V was trimmed by 5 bases and J by 4 bases, leaving 20 bases between them. Germline loops: CDR1 SGHTA, CDR2 FQGTGA. The CDR3 loop spans 17 amino acids. In nucleotides, the CDR3 is TGTGCCAGCAGCCTTTTTCCAGGGGAAGGTGGCACCGGGGAGCTGTTTTTT. Translating it yields CASSLFPGEGGTGELFF.

There are a few counts of this clone. This chain joins TRBV9 and TRBJ1-1; 7 nucleotides match TRBD1. The CDR3 loop spans 12 amino acids. V dropped 1 base and J dropped 8; count of bases not matched to a gene: 2. Per the germline V gene, CDR1 is SGDLS and CDR2 is YYNGEE. CDR3 region: CASSVKDREAFF. The CDR3 bases are TGTGCCAGCAGCGTAAAGGACAGGGAAGCTTTCTTT.

The chain joins TRBV10-1 to TRBJ2-7; D is ambiguous. CDR1 WNHNN and CDR2 SYGVQD come from the germline V gene (reference sequence). The CDR3 loop spans 14 amino acids. Trimming cost V 6 bases and J 6 bases, with 18 bases left between them. The CDR3 DNA reads as TGCGCCAGCAGAGCGCTCGAAGGTAATTGCGAGCAGTACTTC. It specifies CASRALEGNCEQYF.

The chain has TRBV25-1 and TRBJ1-4, with 8 bases aligning to TRBD1. The germline V gene has CDR1 MGHDK and CDR2 SYGVNS. The CDR3 covers 16 residues. V shed 3 bases, J shed 7 bases, and the junction held 10 bases outside the gene matches. CDR3 nucleotides: TGTGCCAGCAGTGATATTCCGGACAGGGAGAGTGAAAAACTGTTTTTT. Protein: CASSDIPDRESEKLFF.

J is TRBJ1-5 and V is TRBV28; 9 nucleotides agree with TRBD1. CDR3 length equals 18 residues. In germline, CDR1 is MDHEN, CDR2 SYDVKM. Trimming at V came to 6 bases and at J to 2 bases, leaving 14 bases not matched to a gene. In nucleotides, the CDR3 is TGTGCCAGCAGCCGTCCACAGGGGGCGAGTGGGGGCAATCAGCCCCAGCATTTT. Translation: CASSRPQGASGGNQPQHF.

The J gene is TRBJ2-1, the V gene TRBV7-3; no clear D. The CDR3 spans 15 residues. The V end lost 4 bases, the J end lost 7 bases, and 17 bases lay between the germline ends. From germline, CDR1 is SGHTA and CDR2 FQGTGA. CDR3 DNA sequence: TGTGCCAGCAGCTACGGGTCCCTCCCACGGAATGAGCAGTTCTTC. Its protein is CASSYGSLPRNEQFF.

The chain employs TRBV4-1 and TRBJ2-3, with a possible D match to TRBD2 (5 bases). CDR1 and CDR2 from the germline V gene are MGHRA and YSYEKL. V lost 3 bases, J lost 3 bases, and 10 bases lay in between. This CDR3 is 14 amino acids long. In DNA form, the CDR3 reads TGCGCCAGCAGCCATAGGACTTTTACAGATACGCAGTATTTT. Translation gives CASSHRTFTDTQYF.

The genes are TRBV30 and TRBJ2-1; TRBD2 agrees at 9 bases. The CDR3 is made up of 16 amino acids. Germline assignment: CDR1 GTSNPN and CDR2 SVGIG (reference sequence). V lost 0 bases, J lost 5 bases, and 8 bases stayed unmatched. The CDR3 DNA follows: TGTGCCTGGAGTGTACAAGGACTAGCGCTAAACAATGAGCAGTTCTTC. Its protein is CAWSVQGLALNNEQFF.

This clone has just a few counts. CDR3 amino acids: CASSPYRGLNQPQHF. The CDR3 bases are TGTGCCAGTAGTCCCTACAGGGGTCTCAATCAGCCCCAGCATTTT. J is TRBJ1-5 and V is TRBV19, with TRBD1 identical over 7 bases. The CDR3 loop spans 15 amino acids. The germline gives CDR1 LNHDA, CDR2 SQIVND (reference sequence). J was trimmed by 3 bases and V by 5 bases; bases with no gene match: 7.

This chain links TRBV6-4 with TRBJ1-6; D not certain. CDR3 length: 14 residues. Germline-derived CDR1 and CDR2 are MRHNA and SNTAGT. The V end was cut by 4 bases, the J end by 6 bases, with 10 bases between. The CDR3 sequence is CASSARQANSPLHF. In DNA form, the CDR3 reads TGTGCCAGCAGTGCCCGTCAGGCTAATTCACCCCTCCACTTT.

J is TRBJ2-1 and V is TRBV5-1; D is possibly TRBD1 (6 bases). Germline CDR1 SGHRS, CDR2 YFSETQ. The CDR3 has 15 amino acids. V lost 7 bases, J lost 7 bases, and 21 bases lay in between. Here the CDR3 DNA reads TGCGCCAGCGCAAACCCGGGACAAATCATTAATGAGCAGTTCTTC. Encoded protein: CASANPGQIINEQFF.

The rearrangement joins TRBV14 to TRBJ2-5; 7 bases match TRBD1. The V segment lost 1 base and the J segment 5 bases; nucleotides outside the gene matches: 4. The CDR3 sequence is 14 residues long. Germline CDR1 is SGHDN and CDR2 is FVKESK. The CDR3 is CASSQVGGRETQYF. DNA of the CDR3: TGTGCCAGCAGCCAAGTAGGGGGCAGGGAGACCCAGTACTTC.

Concerning this clone itself: One junction end disagrees with the germline gene, perhaps due to a read error. V and J are TRBV24-1 and TRBJ2-1; 8 positions match TRBD2. Per the germline V gene, CDR1 is KGHDR and CDR2 is SFDVKD. The CDR3 loop spans 15 amino acids. The CDR3 region is CATSDVAGSSNEQFF. The CDR3 DNA reads TGTGCCACCAGTGATGTAGCGGGATCCTCCAATGAGCAGTTCTTC.

This clone showed up just once. The rearrangement links TRBV7-2 to TRBJ1-1; D might be TRBD1 (6 bases). Trimming removed 2 bases from V and 3 bases from J, with 10 bases in between. Germline V gene data show CDR1 as SGHTA and CDR2 as FQGNSA. The CDR3 runs to 14 residues. The CDR3 region is CASSLFSGDTEAFF. CDR3 nucleotide sequence: TGTGCCAGCAGCTTATTTTCAGGGGACACTGAAGCTTTCTTT. The full variable domain, rest sourced from reference TRBV7-2 and TRBJ1-1, is GAGVSQSPSNKVTEKGKDVELRCDPISGHTALYWYRQSLGQGLEFLIYFQGNSAPDKSGLPSDRFSAERTGGSVSTLTIQRTQQEDSAVYLCASSLFSGDTEAFFGQGTRLTVV.

The CDR3 is CSASQTPGLAGDLYEQYF. Written as DNA, the CDR3 is TGCAGTGCTAGTCAAACTCCGGGACTAGCGGGGGATTTGTACGAGCAGTACTTC. This sequence joins TRBV20-1 and TRBJ2-7, with 14 nucleotides matching TRBD2. The CDR3 runs 18 residues. Germline V gene sequence: CDR1 DFQATT, CDR2 SNEGSKA (reference sequence). Unmatched junction bases numbered 14, after V lost 3 bases and J lost 4 bases.

The V gene is TRBV7-8, the J gene TRBJ2-1; 11 bases are shared with TRBD1. This CDR3 comprises 17 residues. The J segment lost 7 bases and the V segment lost 4 bases, leaving 12 bases of the junction unmatched. The germline V gene encodes CDR1 SGHVS and CDR2 FQNEAQ. In nucleotides, the CDR3 is TGTGCCAGCAGCTCCGACGGGACAGGGGGAGATCGTAATGAGCAGTTCTTC. Residues: CASSSDGTGGDRNEQFF.

This chain joins TRBV5-4 and TRBJ2-5, with 10 positions matching TRBD2. With V trimmed by 4 bases and J by 3 bases, 6 bases remained unmatched. The CDR3 consists of 15 residues. CDR1 and CDR2 from the germline V gene are SGHNT and YYREEE (reference sequence). The CDR3 reads CASSQGLAAEETQYF. The DNA of the CDR3 is TGTGCCAGCAGCCAAGGACTAGCGGCTGAAGAGACCCAGTACTTC. The full variable domain, completed using reference TRBV5-4 and TRBJ2-5, is ETGVTQSPTHLIKTRGQQVTLRCSSQSGHNTVSWYQQALGQGPQFIFQYYREEENGRGNFPPRFSGLQFPNYSSELNVNALELDDSALYLCASSQGLAAEETQYFGPGTRLLVL.

The chain employs TRBV21-1 and TRBJ1-5. TRBV21-1 is a listed pseudogene. The CDR3 runs 14 residues. CDR3 protein: CAMGGELGYQPQHF. CDR3 bases: TGTGCCATGGGGGGGGAGTTAGGGTATCAGCCCCAGCATTTT.

The chain couples TRBV14 to TRBJ1-2; tentatively, D is TRBD1 (6 bases). V was pared by 4 bases and J by 2 bases, with 8 bases between. The germline V gene encodes CDR1 SGHDN and CDR2 FVKESK. The CDR3 has 13 amino acids. The CDR3 bases are TGTGCCAGCAGCCGGGACATCAACTATGGCTACACCTTC. Translating it yields CASSRDINYGYTF.

The chain recombines TRBV3-1 (or the pseudogene TRBV3-2) with TRBJ1-1, with 8 bases identical to TRBD1. V lost 3 bases, J lost 7 bases, and 4 bases stayed unmatched. CDR1 and CDR2 from the germline V gene are LGHDT and YNNKEL (reference sequence). The CDR3 covers 13 residues. CDR3 in DNA: TGTGCCAGCAGCCAGGACAGGGTTGGTGAAGCTTTCTTT. Translated: CASSQDRVGEAFF.